This T cell receptor beta chain is drawn from a study of T cell responses to AZD1222 COVID-19 vaccine. Findings and limits, study-wide: There were mostly white British donors and more females than males, and clonal diversity was possibly underestimated. Just six or seven AZD1222 recipients tested seropositive at baseline. When two AZD1222 doses had been given, Spike-specific TCR breadth and depth rose.

Points on this clone: As yet, its antigen is unknown.

Investigators merged groups given second doses at roughly 4 or roughly 12 weeks. Assay used: immunoSEQ multiplex PCR; TCRdb lists only in-frame clones, some missing. The table has over 110,000 clones, roughly nine tenths seen once; the top ten hold under 2%. Trimming left V 6 bases short and J 8 bases short, with 9 bases between. Germline CDR1 reads SNHLY; CDR2 reads FYNNEI. The CDR3 loop spans 11 amino acids. The material sequenced was peripheral blood, taken 28 days after the second AZD1222 dose. The J gene is TRBJ2-3, the V gene TRBV2; no clear D gene. The clonotype originates from an adult who received the AZD1222 COVID-19 vaccine. As DNA, the CDR3 is TGTGCCAGCAGGGTCCCTGGTACGCAGTATTTT. Translated, it gives CASRVPGTQYF.